This T cell receptor beta chain originates from a study of Ad26.COV2.S vaccination and SARS-CoV-2 variants. About the research overall: Within the COV1001 Ad26.COV2.S trial arm, the donor was enrolled.

With respect to this clone: Its antigen is currently unknown.

Described treatment: roughly 20 received Ad26.COV2.S at low or high dose, single or two shots; about 5 received placebo; per-sample allocation not given. Following the first vaccine or placebo injection, samples were taken on day 63. It was an adult aged 18-55 years in Boston who was the donor. Ad26.COV2.S expressed prefusion-stabilized spike from the original Wuhan strain. Sequenced by immunoSEQ multiplex PCR; TCRdb stores in-frame clones only, minus some. The data contain under 500,000 clones, 92% of them singletons. The V segment lost 0 bases and the J segment 3 bases; nucleotides outside the gene matches: 2. CDR3 length equals 14 residues. CDR1 and CDR2 (germline): LGHNA, YSLEER. Study-level results: Spike-specific TCR breadth in vaccine recipients exceeded that seen in placebo recipients.

The sample in question was peripheral blood, obtained in a trial of Ad26.COV2.S vaccine versus placebo. V and J are TRBV4-3 and TRBJ2-7; TRBD1 agrees at 7 bases. This clonotype was obtained from a person aged 18 to 65 who received the Ad26.COV2.S COVID-19 vaccine or a placebo. CDR3 residues: CASSQDRDSYEQYF. CDR3 nucleotides: TGCGCCAGCAGCCAAGACCGGGACAGCTACGAGCAGTACTTC.